One sample yielded the 28 T cell receptor beta chains listed below, sequenced in a study of siplizumab effects on memory and regulatory T cells. Only in-frame clones appear in the TCRdb table, and some are missing; sequencing was by immunoSEQ multiplex PCR. The sample has about 87,000 clones, approximately 90% seen once. The sequencing input was CD4+ T cells sorted from blood. These receptors all come from a human donor in good health.

This chain joins TRBV28 and TRBJ1-1, with 8 bases identical to TRBD1. This CDR3 is built from 15 residues. Trimming cost V 6 bases and J 0 bases; bases outside gene matches: 6. Germline V lookup: CDR1 MDHEN, CDR2 SYDVKM. Here the CDR3 DNA reads TGTGCCAGCAGAAGGACAGGGCTCATGAACACTGAAGCTTTCTTT. Its protein product is CASRRTGLMNTEAFF.

This chain links TRBV19 with TRBJ2-3; 7 bases line up with TRBD1. The trim removed 7 bases at V and 0 bases at J, leaving 4 bases unmatched. The CDR3 sequence is 14 residues long. CDR1 and CDR2 from the germline V gene are LNHDA and SQIVND (reference sequence). CDR3: CASTLQGSTDTQYF. The CDR3 DNA sequence: TGTGCCAGTACCCTACAGGGGAGCACAGATACGCAGTATTTT.

The chain combines TRBV5-1 with TRBJ1-1; the match to TRBD1 covers 7 bases. After removal of 4 bases from V and 2 bases from J, the junction contained 8 bases not matched to a gene. This CDR3 spans 15 amino acids. Per germline, CDR1 SGHRS and CDR2 YFSETQ. The CDR3 here is CASSNTGTDNTEAFF. CDR3 bases: TGCGCCAGCAGCAACACCGGGACAGACAACACTGAAGCTTTCTTT.

This chain links TRBV4-3 with TRBJ2-1; 7 bases fit TRBD2. The CDR3 length is 17 residues. Germline CDR1 reads LGHNA; CDR2 reads YSLEER. With V trimmed by 3 bases and J by 2 bases, 10 bases remained unmatched. This CDR3 is CASSQDPSGLTYNEQFF. DNA for the CDR3: TGCGCCAGCAGCCAGGACCCTAGCGGTCTAACCTACAATGAGCAGTTCTTC.

The gene calls are TRBV5-1 and TRBJ2-1; 7 nucleotides line up with TRBD2. Trimming took 5 bases from V and 5 from J; bases not matched to a gene: 16. Germline V gene lookup returns CDR1 SGHRS and CDR2 YFSETQ. This CDR3 is 17 amino acids long. This CDR3 is CASRRVLTGGKNNEQFF. CDR3 in DNA: TGCGCCAGCAGGAGAGTTTTAACGGGAGGTAAGAACAATGAGCAGTTCTTC.

The chain carries TRBV30 and TRBJ1-1; no reliable D call. Trimming cost V 0 bases and J 6 bases, with 5 bases left between them. The CDR3 loop spans 11 amino acids. CDR1 and CDR2 (germline): GTSNPN, SVGIG (reference sequence). CDR3 loop: CAWSVNPEAFF. The DNA for the CDR3 is TGTGCCTGGAGTGTAAACCCTGAAGCTTTCTTT.

This clone appeared a single time. The chain joins TRBV2 to TRBJ2-2, with 7 bases aligning to TRBD1. The V gene's germline CDR1 is SNHLY and CDR2 FYNNEI. This CDR3 spans 14 amino acids. Losses at the gene ends were 6 bases for V and 1 base for J; bases not matched to a gene: 2. The CDR3 loop is CASRSGGNTGELFF. In nucleotides, the CDR3 is TGTGCCAGCAGATCAGGGGGGAACACCGGGGAGCTGTTTTTT.

The V call is TRBV6-1, the J call TRBJ2-6; D remains ambiguous. There are 12 residues in the CDR3. The germline V gene has CDR1 MNHNS and CDR2 SASEGT. V gave up 7 bases and J gave up 4 bases, with 5 bases separating them. CDR3 residues: CASTTGANVLTF. The CDR3 bases are TGTGCCAGCACGACCGGGGCCAACGTCCTGACTTTC.

This CDR3 reads CASSATGNRYEQYF. The CDR3 nucleotides are TGTGCCAGCAGCGCGACAGGGAACAGGTACGAGCAGTACTTC. The V call is TRBV7-3, the J call TRBJ2-7; 7 bases map to TRBD1. Germline trimming cut 5 bases from V and 4 bases from J; bases unmatched to any gene: 8. Looked up from germline, CDR1 is SGHTA and CDR2 is FQGTGA. CDR3 length: 14 residues.

The genes are TRBV19 and TRBJ2-3; TRBD1 matches at 8 bases. Trimming cost V 5 bases and J 6 bases; bases outside gene matches: 7. From germline, CDR1 is LNHDA and CDR2 SQIVND (reference sequence). The CDR3 runs to 14 residues. CDR3 bases: TGTGCCAGTAGTTTTGACAGGGGCCGCGATACGCAGTATTTT. Its protein is CASSFDRGRDTQYF.

J is TRBJ2-7 and V is TRBV10-3; 8 bases agree with TRBD1. The trim removed 4 bases at V and 5 bases at J, leaving 7 bases unmatched. There are 14 residues in the CDR3. Germline CDR1 reads ENHRY; CDR2 reads SYGVKD. CDR3 amino acids: CAISGSNRGDEQYF. For the CDR3, the DNA is TGTGCCATCAGTGGAAGCAACAGGGGGGACGAGCAGTACTTC.

The genes are TRBV6-1 and TRBJ1-1, with 7 positions matching TRBD1. With 4 bases clipped from V and 7 bases from J, the junction kept 9 bases outside the gene matches. Germline V CDR1 and CDR2: MNHNS, SASEGT. This CDR3 contains 14 residues. This CDR3 reads CASSAQGYVGEAFF. For the CDR3, the DNA is TGTGCCAGCAGTGCACAGGGGTACGTGGGTGAAGCTTTCTTT.

This rearrangement joins TRBV7-9 to TRBJ1-5; TRBD1 is a possible D gene (5 bases). This CDR3 contains 15 residues. Germline lookup yields CDR1 SEHNR and CDR2 FQNEAQ (reference sequence). With 5 bases removed from V and 2 bases from J, the gap between germline ends came to 13 bases. For the CDR3, the DNA is TGTGCCAGCAGCGAGCCGGGGACGGGCAATCAGCCCCAGCATTTT. This gives the protein CASSEPGTGNQPQHF. Together with reference TRBV7-9 and TRBJ1-5, the CDR3 gives the full variable domain: DTGVSQNPRHKITKRGQNVTFRCDPISEHNRLYWYRQTLGQGPEFLTYFQNEAQLEKSRLLSDRFSAERPKGSFSTLEIQRTEQGDSAMYLCASSEPGTGNQPQHFGDGTRLSIL.

The rearrangement joins TRBV11-2 to TRBJ2-7; TRBD2 matches 8 bases. V gave up 1 base and J gave up 6 bases; unmatched junction bases: 8. CDR1 and CDR2 (germline): SGHAT, FQNNGV. The length of the CDR3 is 15 residues. Here the CDR3 reads CASSLGLGREAEQYF. The CDR3 DNA sequence: TGTGCCAGCAGCTTAGGGCTTGGGCGGGAGGCCGAGCAGTACTTC.

This chain uses TRBV28 with TRBJ2-5; D possibly uses TRBD1 or TRBD2 (5 bases each). The CDR3 runs 14 residues. The V gene's germline CDR1 is MDHEN and CDR2 SYDVKM. The V and J ends lost 8 bases and 1 base respectively, with 14 bases between them. The CDR3 DNA reads TGTGCCAGCCAAACCTGGGACGCCCAAGAGACCCAGTACTTC. Translation gives CASQTWDAQETQYF.

The J gene is TRBJ2-1, the V gene TRBV7-8; 7 nucleotides line up with TRBD2. Germline V CDR1 and CDR2: SGHVS, FQNEAQ. After removal of 7 bases from V and 8 bases from J, the junction contained 17 bases not matched to a gene. The CDR3 sequence is 16 residues long. The CDR3 DNA reads TGTGCCAGCAATCCTATCCGACTAGCAGATGGGGATGAGCAGTTCTTC. Protein product: CASNPIRLADGDEQFF.

V usage is TRBV6-5 and J usage is TRBJ2-7; D might be TRBD1 or TRBD2, each matching 5 bases. Per the germline V gene, CDR1 is MNHEY and CDR2 is SVGAGI. With 6 bases removed from V and 3 bases from J, the gap between germline ends came to 9 bases. The CDR3 runs 12 residues. The CDR3 protein is CASRAGSYEQYF. DNA of the CDR3: TGTGCCAGCAGGGCAGGGAGCTACGAGCAGTACTTC.

J is TRBJ2-7 and V is TRBV28, with unresolved D. The V gene lost 9 bases and the J gene lost 4 bases, with 16 bases spanning the gap. Germline V gene lookup returns CDR1 MDHEN and CDR2 SYDVKM. This CDR3 has 13 amino acids. CDR3 DNA sequence: TGTGCCAGTTGGGAAAGCCGGAATTACGAGCAGTACTTC. It codes for CASWESRNYEQYF.

CDR3 protein: CASSYERGRGETQYF. CDR3 bases: TGTGCCAGCAGTTACGAGAGGGGGCGGGGAGAGACCCAGTACTTC. The rearrangement links TRBV2 to TRBJ2-5, with D possibly TRBD1 on 7 matching bases. With 5 bases removed from V and 4 bases from J, the gap between germline ends came to 17 bases. This CDR3 is built from 15 residues. The germline V gene encodes CDR1 SNHLY and CDR2 FYNNEI. Full variable domain (rest looked up from reference TRBV2 and TRBJ2-5): EPEVTQTPSHQVTQMGQEVILRCVPISNHLYFYWYRQILGQKVEFLVSFYNNEISEKSEIFDDQFSVERPDGSNFTLKIRSTKLEDSAMYFCASSYERGRGETQYFGPGTRLLVL.

This clone was seen just once. V is TRBV12-5 and J is TRBJ2-3, with 10 bases identical to TRBD1. The CDR3 length is 15 residues. V dropped 3 bases and J dropped 4; count of bases not matched to a gene: 4. Germline-derived CDR1 and CDR2 are LGHNT and FRNRAP. The CDR3 bases are TGTGCTAGTGGTTTTGGGACAGGGGACGCAGATACGCAGTATTTT. This codes for CASGFGTGDADTQYF.

CDR3 bases: TGTGCCAGTAGACCCTCTGGGGGGACTAATGAAAAACTGTTTTTT. It specifies CASRPSGGTNEKLFF. The rearrangement joins TRBV19 to TRBJ1-4; D is possibly TRBD1 (5 bases). Germline lookup yields CDR1 LNHDA and CDR2 SQIVND (reference sequence). The CDR3 consists of 15 residues. Between the trimmed V and J ends, which lost 6 bases and 2 bases, there was a span of 13 bases.

The chain recombines TRBV27 with TRBJ1-6, with unresolved D. V was clipped by 3 bases and J by 7 bases, with 4 bases between them. Germline CDR1 reads MNHEY; CDR2 reads SMNVEV (reference sequence). The CDR3 is 12 amino acids. The CDR3: CASSFPNSPLHF. DNA of the CDR3: TGTGCCAGCAGTTTCCCAAATTCACCCCTCCACTTT.

The rearrangement uses TRBV7-3 and TRBJ2-7, with 7 bases identical to TRBD2. In germline, CDR1 is SGHTA, CDR2 FQGTGA. This CDR3 comprises 14 residues. V gave up 2 bases and J gave up 6 bases; unmatched junction bases: 7. CDR3 nucleotides: TGTGCCAGCAGCTTAGGAGGGGTAGCGGGCGAGCAGTACTTC. It encodes CASSLGGVAGEQYF. The full variable domain, its missing parts supplied by reference TRBV7-3 and TRBJ2-7, is GAGVSQTPSNKVTEKGKYVELRCDPISGHTALYWYRQSLGQGPEFLIYFQGTGAADDSGLPNDRFFAVRPEGSVSTLKIQRTERGDSAVYLCASSLGGVAGEQYFGPGTRLTVT.

The chain employs TRBV2 and TRBJ2-1; 11 bases are a match to TRBD2. This CDR3 comprises 16 residues. V trimming: 2 bases; J trimming: 5 bases; junction bases outside the gene matches: 5. Germline CDR1 and CDR2: SNHLY and FYNNEI. The CDR3 bases are TGTGCCAGCAGTGAACATAGCGGGAGGGAAAACAATGAGCAGTTCTTC. It codes for CASSEHSGRENNEQFF.

This sequence joins TRBV5-1 and TRBJ2-3; no clear D gene. With 5 bases removed from V and 2 bases from J, the gap between germline ends came to 12 bases. Germline V gene data show CDR1 as SGHRS and CDR2 as YFSETQ. CDR3 size: 14 residues. In nucleotides, the CDR3 is TGCGCCAGCAGGGGATTGAGGCACACAGATACGCAGTATTTT. Its translation is CASRGLRHTDTQYF.

This clone appeared once. The chain combines TRBV6-5 with TRBJ2-3; D is possibly TRBD1 (5 bases). V dropped 2 bases and J dropped 1 base, with 10 bases sitting between them. The CDR3 is 15 residues long. Per the germline V gene, CDR1 is MNHEY and CDR2 is SVGAGI. CDR3 DNA sequence: TGTGCCAGCAGTTACGGGCAGGGTGGCACAGATACGCAGTATTTT. Its translation: CASSYGQGGTDTQYF.

J is TRBJ2-7 and V is TRBV19; unclear D gene. The CDR3 has 14 amino acids. CDR1 and CDR2 (germline): LNHDA, SQIVND (reference sequence). Trimming left V 0 bases short and J 4 bases short, with 10 bases between. The CDR3 spells CASSIDMGNYEQYF. DNA for the CDR3: TGTGCCAGTAGTATAGATATGGGTAATTACGAGCAGTACTTC.

This clone was seen once. The chain couples TRBV5-4 to TRBJ2-1; 12 bases agree with TRBD2. After removal of 4 bases from V and 3 bases from J, the junction contained 2 bases not matched to a gene. CDR1 is SGHNT and CDR2 is YYREEE in the germline V gene (reference sequence). The CDR3 is 15 amino acids. Here the CDR3 reads CASSVTSGSYNEQFF. The DNA for the CDR3 is TGTGCCAGCAGCGTGACTAGCGGGAGCTACAATGAGCAGTTCTTC.